The sequence of this T cell receptor beta chain was determined in a study of CD8 T cells in ankylosing spondylitis. TCRdb re-analysed the 5' RACE reads in MiXCR, keeping a single row per CDR3 protein. The table records approximately 400,000 distinct CDR3 sequences, roughly 17% of them present only once. V shed 4 bases and J shed 8 bases, with 15 bases lying between them. The CDR3 is 13 amino acids. The V gene's germline CDR1 is SGHRS and CDR2 YFSETQ. This clonotype was observed at least ten times. Its target is unknown. The study's findings and limits: The study identified a TCR beta motif of several highly homologous variants that appeared characteristic of ankylosing spondylitis blood. Significantly higher representation of disease-linked clones was reported for matched ankylosing spondylitis synovial fluid.

Material: blood, either unsorted or a sorted T cell fraction (not recorded which). This chain joins TRBV5-1 and TRBJ1-1; possible D gene TRBD1, 6 bases. The clonotype comes from a male donor with ankylosing spondylitis. CDR3 sequence (DNA): TGCGCCAGCAGCAGGGAAGGACAGCAAGAAGCTTTCTTT. Amino acid sequence: CASSREGQQEAFF.